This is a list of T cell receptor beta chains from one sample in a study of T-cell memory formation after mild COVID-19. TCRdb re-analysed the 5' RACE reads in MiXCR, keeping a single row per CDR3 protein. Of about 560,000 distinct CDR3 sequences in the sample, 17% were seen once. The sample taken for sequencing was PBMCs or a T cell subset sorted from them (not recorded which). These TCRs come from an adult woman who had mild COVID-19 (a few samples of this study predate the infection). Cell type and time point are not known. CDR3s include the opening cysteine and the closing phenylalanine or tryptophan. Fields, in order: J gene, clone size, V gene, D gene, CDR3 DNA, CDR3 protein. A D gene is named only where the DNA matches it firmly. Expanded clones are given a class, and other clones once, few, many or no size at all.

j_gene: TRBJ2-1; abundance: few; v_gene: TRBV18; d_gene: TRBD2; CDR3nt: TGTGCCAGCTCACCACTTGGGGAGGGCCAGGTGCAGTTCTTC; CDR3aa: CASSPLGEGQVQFF
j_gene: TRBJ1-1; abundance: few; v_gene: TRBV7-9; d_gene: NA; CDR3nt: TGTGCCAGCAGCTTAGAGGGGACGGAGAACACTGAAGCTTTCTTT; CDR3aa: CASSLEGTENTEAFF
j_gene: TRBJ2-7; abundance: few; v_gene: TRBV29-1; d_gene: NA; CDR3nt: TGCAGCGCTTTAAGAGGGGGAGCCTACGAGCAGTACTTC; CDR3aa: CSALRGGAYEQYF
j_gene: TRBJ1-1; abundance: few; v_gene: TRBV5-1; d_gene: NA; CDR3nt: TGCGCCAGCAGCTTGGCAACGCGGAACACTGAAGCTTTCTTT; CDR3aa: CASSLATRNTEAFF
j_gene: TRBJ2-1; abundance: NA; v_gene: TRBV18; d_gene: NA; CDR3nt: TGTGCCAGCTCACCAGCGGGATACAATGAGCAGTTCTTC; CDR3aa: CASSPAGYNEQFF
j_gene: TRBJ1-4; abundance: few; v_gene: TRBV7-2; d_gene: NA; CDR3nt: TGTGCCAGCCGGGGTAGTAACCGTGAAAAACTGTTTTTT; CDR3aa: CASRGSNREKLFF
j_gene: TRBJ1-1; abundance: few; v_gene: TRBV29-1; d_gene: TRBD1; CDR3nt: TGCAGCGCACAGGGGGGCACTGAAGCTTTCTTT; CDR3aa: CSAQGGTEAFF
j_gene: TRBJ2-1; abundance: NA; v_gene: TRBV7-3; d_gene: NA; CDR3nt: TGTGCCAGCAGCTTACTTGTAGCGGTCGACTCCTACAATGAGCAGTTCTTC; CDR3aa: CASSLLVAVDSYNEQFF
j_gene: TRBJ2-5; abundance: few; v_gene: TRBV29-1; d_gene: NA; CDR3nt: TGCAGCGTTGAGAATTCGGGAACAGAGACCCAGTACTTC; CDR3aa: CSVENSGTETQYF
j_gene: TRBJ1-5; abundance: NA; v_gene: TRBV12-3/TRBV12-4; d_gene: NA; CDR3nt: TGTGCCAGCAGTTTAGAGGGCAAGTTCGATCGTAACAATCAGCCCCAGCATTTT; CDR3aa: CASSLEGKFDRNNQPQHF
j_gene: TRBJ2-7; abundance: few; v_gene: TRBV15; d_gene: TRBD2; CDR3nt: TGTGCCACCAGCAGAATGGTGTATAGCGGGAGGACCCTATCCTACGAGCAGTACTTC; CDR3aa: CATSRMVYSGRTLSYEQYF
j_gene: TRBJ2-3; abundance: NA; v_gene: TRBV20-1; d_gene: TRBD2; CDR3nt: TGCAGTGCTAGTGCGGGGGGCACAGATACGCAGTATTTT; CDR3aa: CSASAGGTDTQYF
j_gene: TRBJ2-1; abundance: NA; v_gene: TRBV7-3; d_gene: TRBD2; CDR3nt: TGTGCCAGCAGCCCCCACGGGGCGGGAGGGCCGGAGTACAATGAGCAGTTCTTC; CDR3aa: CASSPHGAGGPEYNEQFF
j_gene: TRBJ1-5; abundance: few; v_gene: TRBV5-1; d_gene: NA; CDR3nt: TGCGCCAGCAGCTTGGCGGGCGCCGATCAGCCCCAGCATTTT; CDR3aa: CASSLAGADQPQHF
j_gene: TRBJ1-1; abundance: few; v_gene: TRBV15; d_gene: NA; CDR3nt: TGTGCCACCAGCAGCCGGTCCCGCGGCGGCACTGAAGCTTTCTTT; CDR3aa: CATSSRSRGGTEAFF
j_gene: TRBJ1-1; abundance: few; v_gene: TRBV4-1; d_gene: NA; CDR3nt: TGCGCCAGCAGCCAGGGGACAAACACTGAAGCTTTCTTT; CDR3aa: CASSQGTNTEAFF
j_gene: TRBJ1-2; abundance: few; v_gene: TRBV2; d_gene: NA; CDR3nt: TGTGCCAGCAGTGAGCTAGCAGGGGACCTAGGCTACACCTTC; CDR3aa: CASSELAGDLGYTF
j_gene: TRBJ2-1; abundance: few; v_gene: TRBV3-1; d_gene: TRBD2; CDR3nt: TGTGCCAGCCAAGGCGCCGGACTAGCCAGATCCTACAATGAGCAGTTCTTC; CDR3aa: CASQGAGLARSYNEQFF
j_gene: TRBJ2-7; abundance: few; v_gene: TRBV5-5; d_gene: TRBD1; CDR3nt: TGTGCCAGCAGCCAGCTGGTAGGGGGCGCCTACGAGCAGTACTTC; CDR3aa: CASSQLVGGAYEQYF
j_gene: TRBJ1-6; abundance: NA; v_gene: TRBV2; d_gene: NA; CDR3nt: TGTGCCAGCGCGGCAGGGAGGAATTCACCCCTCCACTTT; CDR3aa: CASAAGRNSPLHF
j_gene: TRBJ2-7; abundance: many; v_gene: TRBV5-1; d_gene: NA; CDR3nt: TGCGCCAGCAGCTTGGCTCTGGAGCCAACCTACGAGCAGTACTTC; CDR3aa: CASSLALEPTYEQYF